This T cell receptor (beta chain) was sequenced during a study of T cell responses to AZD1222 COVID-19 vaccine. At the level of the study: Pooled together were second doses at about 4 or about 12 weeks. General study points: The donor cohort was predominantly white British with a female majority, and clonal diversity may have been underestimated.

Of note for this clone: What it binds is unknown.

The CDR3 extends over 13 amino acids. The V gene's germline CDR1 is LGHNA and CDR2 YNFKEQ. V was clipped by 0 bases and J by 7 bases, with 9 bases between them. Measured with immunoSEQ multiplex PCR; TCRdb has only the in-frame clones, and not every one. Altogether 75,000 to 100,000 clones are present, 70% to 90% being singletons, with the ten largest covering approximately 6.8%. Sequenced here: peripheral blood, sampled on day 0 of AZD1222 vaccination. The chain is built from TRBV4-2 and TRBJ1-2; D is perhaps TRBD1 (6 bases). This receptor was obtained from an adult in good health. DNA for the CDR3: TGTGCCAGCAGCCAAGAGGGGACAAGTGGCTACACCTTC. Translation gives CASSQEGTSGYTF.